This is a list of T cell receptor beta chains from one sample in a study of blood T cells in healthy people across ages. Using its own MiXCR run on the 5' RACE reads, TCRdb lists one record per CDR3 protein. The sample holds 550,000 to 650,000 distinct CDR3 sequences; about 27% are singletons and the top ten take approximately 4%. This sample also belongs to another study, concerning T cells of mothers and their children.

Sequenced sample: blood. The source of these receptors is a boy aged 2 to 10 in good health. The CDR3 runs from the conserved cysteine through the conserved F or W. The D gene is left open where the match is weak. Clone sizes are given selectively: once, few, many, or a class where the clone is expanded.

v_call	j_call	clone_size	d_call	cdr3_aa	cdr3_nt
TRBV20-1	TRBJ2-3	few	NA	CSARMYGRTDTQYF	TGCAGTGCTAGGATGTACGGACGCACAGATACGCAGTATTTT
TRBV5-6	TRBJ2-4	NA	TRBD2	CASSPGTSGRSGNIQYF	TGTGCCAGCAGCCCCGGGACTAGCGGGAGAAGTGGAAACATTCAGTACTTC
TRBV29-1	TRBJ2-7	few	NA	CSVSSPSGALNYEQYF	TGCAGCGTTTCTTCACCTTCAGGGGCTCTGAATTACGAGCAGTACTTC
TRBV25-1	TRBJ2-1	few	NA	CASSGTRRNEQFF	TGTGCCAGTTCCGGGACAAGAAGGAATGAGCAGTTCTTC
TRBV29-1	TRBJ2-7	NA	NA	CSADGGPSRSYEQYF	TGCAGCGCTGACGGGGGTCCCAGTCGCTCCTACGAGCAGTACTTC
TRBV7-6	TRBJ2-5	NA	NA	CASRREQGGWVTQYF	TGTGCCAGCAGACGTGAGCAGGGAGGATGGGTGACCCAGTACTTC
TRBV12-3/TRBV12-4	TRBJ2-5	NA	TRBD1	CASNLGGTGRETQYF	TGTGCCAGCAACCTTGGAGGGACAGGGAGAGAGACCCAGTACTTC
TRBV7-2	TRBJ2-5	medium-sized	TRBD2	CASSLSSGTSLPQETQYF	TGTGCCAGCAGCTTAAGTTCTGGGACTAGCTTGCCCCAAGAGACCCAGTACTTC
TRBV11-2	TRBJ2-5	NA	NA	CASSEIQGRETQYF	TGTGCCAGCAGCGAGATCCAGGGAAGAGAGACCCAGTACTTC
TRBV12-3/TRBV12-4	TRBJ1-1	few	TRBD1	CASSHGRGTEAFF	TGTGCCAGCAGTCATGGCAGGGGGACTGAAGCTTTCTTT
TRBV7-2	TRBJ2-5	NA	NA	CASSLGGRTGRRETQYF	TGTGCCAGCAGCTTAGGGGGGCGGACCGGAAGACGGGAGACCCAGTACTTC
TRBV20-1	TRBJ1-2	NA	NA	CSARVGNYGYTF	TGCAGTGCTAGAGTCGGAAACTATGGCTACACCTTC
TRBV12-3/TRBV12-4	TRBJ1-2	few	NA	CASRGPGYTF	TGTGCCAGCAGGGGGCCTGGCTACACCTTC
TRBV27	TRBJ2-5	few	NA	CASGHRAETQYF	TGTGCCAGCGGCCACAGGGCAGAGACCCAGTACTTC
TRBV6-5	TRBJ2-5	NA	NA	CASSSGRGPFQETQYF	TGTGCCAGCAGTTCTGGACGGGGGCCCTTCCAAGAGACCCAGTACTTC
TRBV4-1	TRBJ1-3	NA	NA	CASSRPGHSGNTIYF	TGCGCCAGCAGTCGACCGGGCCACTCTGGAAACACCATATATTTT
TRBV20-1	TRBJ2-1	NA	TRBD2	CSATPTSGKNEQFF	TGCAGTGCTACCCCGACTAGCGGGAAGAATGAGCAGTTCTTC